The rows below give T cell receptor beta chains drawn from one sample of a study of cytomegalovirus exposure and HLA in healthy donors. The protocol was immunoSEQ multiplex PCR, while the TCRdb copy is restricted to in-frame clones and leaves out a portion. This table holds 200,000 to 250,000 clones, around 80% found once. The source material was PBMCs. The source of these receptors is a woman aged 55-70 years in good health and CMV-seropositive. Both conserved end residues are part of each CDR3. D genes are given only for firm matches. Rows may omit the clone size; those that give it use once, few, many or a size class.

cdr3_nt: TGTGCCAGCAGTCGGCGGGACGGGACCTACGAGCAGTACTTC
cdr3_aa: CASSRRDGTYEQYF
clone_size: -
v_call: TRBV27
j_call: TRBJ2-7
d_call: -

cdr3_nt: TGCGCCAGCAGCTTATCTCGGGCAGGGGCAACCTACGAGCAGTACTTC
cdr3_aa: CASSLSRAGATYEQYF
clone_size: -
v_call: TRBV5-1
j_call: TRBJ2-7
d_call: -

cdr3_nt: TGCGCCAGCAGCCTCGAGGCGTCCGGAGGTTACTACGAGCAGTACTTC
cdr3_aa: CASSLEASGGYYEQYF
clone_size: -
v_call: TRBV5-1
j_call: TRBJ2-7
d_call: -

cdr3_nt: TGTGCCAGCAGTTATATCCTTGAAGAGACCCAGTACTTC
cdr3_aa: CASSYILEETQYF
clone_size: -
v_call: TRBV6-5
j_call: TRBJ2-5
d_call: -

cdr3_nt: TGTGCCAGCAGCAGAGACAGGAACACTGAAGCTTTCTTT
cdr3_aa: CASSRDRNTEAFF
clone_size: -
v_call: TRBV7-2
j_call: TRBJ1-1
d_call: -

cdr3_nt: TGTGCCAGTAGCCCTTGGGGGGGGGCTTCCTACGAGCAGTACTTC
cdr3_aa: CASSPWGGASYEQYF
clone_size: few
v_call: TRBV19
j_call: TRBJ2-7
d_call: -

cdr3_nt: TGCAGCTCCGGGACAGGGGTGGGGGAGCAGTTCTTC
cdr3_aa: CSSGTGVGEQFF
clone_size: -
v_call: TRBV29-1
j_call: TRBJ2-1
d_call: TRBD1

cdr3_nt: TGTGCCAGTAGTAAGGACAGCTCCTACGAGCAGTACTTC
cdr3_aa: CASSKDSSYEQYF
clone_size: -
v_call: TRBV19
j_call: TRBJ2-7
d_call: -

cdr3_nt: TGTGCCAGCAGTGAACGGTCAGCGAATCAGCCCCAGCATTTT
cdr3_aa: CASSERSANQPQHF
clone_size: -
v_call: TRBV2
j_call: TRBJ1-5
d_call: -

cdr3_nt: TGTGCCAGCAGTGGTGGGGAGTACACTGAAGCTTTCTTT
cdr3_aa: CASSGGEYTEAFF
clone_size: -
v_call: TRBV2
j_call: TRBJ1-1
d_call: -

cdr3_nt: TGTGCCAGCAGCGGGAAGACAGGGGTTGTAGGTGAAAAACTGTTTTTT
cdr3_aa: CASSGKTGVVGEKLFF
clone_size: -
v_call: TRBV5-5
j_call: TRBJ1-4
d_call: TRBD1

cdr3_nt: TGTGCCAGCAGCTTCGGCCCAGGGGGCTACGAGCAGTACTTC
cdr3_aa: CASSFGPGGYEQYF
clone_size: -
v_call: TRBV7-2
j_call: TRBJ2-7
d_call: TRBD1

cdr3_nt: TGTGCCAGCAGCGTATTGGCAGGGCACTATGGCTACACCTTC
cdr3_aa: CASSVLAGHYGYTF
clone_size: -
v_call: TRBV9
j_call: TRBJ1-2
d_call: -

cdr3_nt: TGTGCCAGCAGTGACGGCGGGGGCCTACGGGGCGAGCAGTACTTC
cdr3_aa: CASSDGGGLRGEQYF
clone_size: -
v_call: TRBV2
j_call: TRBJ2-7
d_call: -

cdr3_nt: TGTGCCAGCAGCCCGGAGGTAGCGGGAGGTCCAAGGCTCTTC
cdr3_aa: CASSPEVAGGPRLF
clone_size: -
v_call: TRBV6-1
j_call: TRBJ2-1
d_call: TRBD2

cdr3_nt: TGTGCCAGCAGCTTAATGGCACTAGCGGGGGGTCGGGGAGATACGCAGTATTTT
cdr3_aa: CASSLMALAGGRGDTQYF
clone_size: -
v_call: TRBV7-2
j_call: TRBJ2-3
d_call: TRBD2

cdr3_nt: TGCAGCGTTGTTGGGGGGCGGGGGCCGCCTGCGGAAGCTTTCTTT
cdr3_aa: CSVVGGRGPPAEAFF
clone_size: -
v_call: TRBV29-1
j_call: TRBJ1-1
d_call: -

cdr3_nt: TGTGCCAGCAGCTTAGCGTGGGGCAGCGTAGCCAAAAACATTCAGTACTTC
cdr3_aa: CASSLAWGSVAKNIQYF
clone_size: -
v_call: TRBV7-2
j_call: TRBJ2-4
d_call: -

cdr3_nt: TGTGCCAGCTCACTTGCGGCGTTGGGGGCCAACGTCCTGACTTTC
cdr3_aa: CASSLAALGANVLTF
clone_size: -
v_call: TRBV18
j_call: TRBJ2-6
d_call: -

cdr3_nt: TGTGCCAGCAGCCCCTGGGACAGGTCCTCCTACGAGCAGTACTTC
cdr3_aa: CASSPWDRSSYEQYF
clone_size: -
v_call: TRBV7-9
j_call: TRBJ2-7
d_call: TRBD1

cdr3_nt: TGCGCCAGCAGCTTGGCCGGGGGTAGCACAGATACGCAGTATTTT
cdr3_aa: CASSLAGGSTDTQYF
clone_size: -
v_call: TRBV5-1
j_call: TRBJ2-3
d_call: -

cdr3_nt: TGTGCCAGCAGCTTGCGGAACACCGGGGAGCTGTTTTTT
cdr3_aa: CASSLRNTGELFF
clone_size: once
v_call: TRBV5-6
j_call: TRBJ2-2
d_call: -

cdr3_nt: TGTGCCAGCAGTAATACCAGGGGGCCGGAGACCCAGTACTTC
cdr3_aa: CASSNTRGPETQYF
clone_size: -
v_call: TRBV5-4
j_call: TRBJ2-5
d_call: TRBD1

cdr3_nt: TGCGCCAGCAGCCGGGCAGTGGAGGGGGCCAGCTCCTACGAGCAGTACTTC
cdr3_aa: CASSRAVEGASSYEQYF
clone_size: -
v_call: TRBV4-1
j_call: TRBJ2-7
d_call: -

cdr3_nt: TGCGCCAGCAGAAGGGGGAGAGGGGCCTACGAGCAGTACTTC
cdr3_aa: CASRRGRGAYEQYF
clone_size: -
v_call: TRBV10-1
j_call: TRBJ2-7
d_call: -

cdr3_nt: TGTGCCAGTAGTTTTCTCGACAGGGGGCGATTGTCTGAAGCTTTCTTT
cdr3_aa: CASSFLDRGRLSEAFF
clone_size: -
v_call: TRBV19
j_call: TRBJ1-1
d_call: TRBD1

cdr3_nt: TGTGCCAGCAGCTGGAGAGCAGATACGCAGTATTTT
cdr3_aa: CASSWRADTQYF
clone_size: few
v_call: TRBV7-2
j_call: TRBJ2-3
d_call: -